One sample yielded the 26 T cell receptor beta chains listed below, sequenced in a study of spatial heterogeneity in lung cancer. Time point here: sample taken at primary tumor resection. No cell sorting; template was whole RNA from tumor, lung tissue or PBMC. TCRdb itself ran the 5' RACE reads through MiXCR, one entry per CDR3 protein. This sample has under 8,000 distinct CDR3 sequences, with around 3.7% found just once. The starting material was normal lung tissue next to the tumor, obtained at surgery. These receptors all stem from a female donor with early-stage non-small cell lung cancer.

Ten or more counts support this clonotype. Being off target in a library aimed at alpha chains, this beta chain has a size of little meaning. The chain couples TRBV5-1 to TRBJ2-2; a possible D gene is TRBD1 (6 bases). CDR3 length: 16 amino acids. Trimming shortened V by 4 bases and J by 5 bases, and 18 bases separated the two germline ends. Germline CDR1 SGHRS, CDR2 YFSETQ. The CDR3 loop reads CASSESAGDGTGELFF. As DNA, the CDR3 is TGCGCCAGCAGCGAGTCGGCAGGGGACGGAACCGGGGAGCTGTTTTTT.

This clonotype was counted at least ten times. Since it is a stray read in a library aimed at alpha chains, this beta chain has a size that is not meaningful. In DNA, the CDR3 is TGTGCCAGCAGCTTAGCACAGGGGACCTATGGCTACACCTTC. Translation gives CASSLAQGTYGYTF. J is TRBJ1-2 and V is TRBV7-9; 7 bases are shared with TRBD1. Trimming took 0 bases from V and 4 from J; bases not matched to a gene: 2. There are 14 residues in the CDR3. The germline V gene has CDR1 SEHNR and CDR2 FQNEAQ (reference sequence).

This clonotype was picked up many times. Being off target in a library aimed at alpha chains, this beta chain has a size of little meaning. The rearrangement uses TRBV11-2 and TRBJ2-3, with D possibly matching TRBD1 (5 bases). The length of the CDR3 is 15 residues. Between the trimmed V and J ends, which lost 1 base and 2 bases, there was a span of 10 bases. Per germline, CDR1 SGHAT and CDR2 FQNNGV. In DNA form, the CDR3 reads TGTGCCAGCAGCTTAGCCCCGACAGACACAGATACGCAGTATTTT. It encodes CASSLAPTDTDTQYF.

This clonotype has at least ten counts. Since it is a stray read in a library aimed at alpha chains, this beta chain has a size that is not meaningful. This sequence joins TRBV11-1 and TRBJ2-7, with TRBD2 as a possible D gene (6 bases). Germline lookup yields CDR1 SGHAT and CDR2 FQDESV (reference sequence). V was cut by 5 bases and J by 5 bases, with 25 bases left in between. This CDR3 is built from 17 residues. CDR3 residues: CASSPDYGGAVWNEQYF. CDR3 DNA: TGTGCCAGCAGCCCCGACTACGGCGGGGCCGTTTGGAACGAGCAGTACTTC.

This clonotype was seen many times. Being off target in a library aimed at alpha chains, this beta chain has a size of little meaning. This chain uses TRBV7-8 with TRBJ1-4; D gene ambiguous. The CDR3 is 13 amino acids. The germline V gene encodes CDR1 SGHVS and CDR2 FQNEAQ. V was pared by 1 base and J by 14 bases, with 14 bases between. The CDR3 here is CASSLVGYKELFF. The CDR3 DNA reads TGTGCCAGCAGCTTAGTAGGTTATAAAGAGCTGTTTTTT.

This clonotype is medium-sized by share. This beta chain is off target for a library built for alpha chains, so its abundance means little. The chain links TRBV5-1 to TRBJ2-5; D call uncertain. This CDR3 contains 14 residues. CDR1 is SGHRS, CDR2 YFSETQ, per germline. Trimming left V 5 bases short and J 2 bases short, with 13 bases between. The DNA of the CDR3 is TGCGCCAGCAGTTTGCAAGGGCTACAAGAGACCCAGTACTTC. Its translation is CASSLQGLQETQYF.

This clonotype was picked up many times. Since the library was made to target alpha chains, this beta chain is a stray read and its abundance is not meaningful. The CDR3 spells CASKALAGTSTDTQYF. The CDR3 coding sequence is TGTGCCAGCAAGGCCCTAGCGGGGACTAGCACAGATACGCAGTATTTT. This chain uses TRBV6-1 with TRBJ2-3, with 9 nucleotides matching TRBD2. The CDR3 is 16 amino acids. Germline assignment: CDR1 MNHNS and CDR2 SASEGT. J lost 0 bases, V lost 7 bases, and 8 bases had no gene match.

The sample holds many counts of this clonotype. This beta chain is a stray read from a library made for alpha chains; its abundance is not meaningful. J is TRBJ2-1 and V is TRBV20-1, with 10 positions matching TRBD2. The length of the CDR3 is 16 residues. After removal of 6 bases from V and 3 bases from J, the junction contained 11 bases not matched to a gene. Germline V gene lookup returns CDR1 DFQATT and CDR2 SNEGSKA (reference sequence). The DNA of the CDR3 is TGCAGTGCCTTATACCAGCGGGGGGGGTTCTACAATGAGCAGTTCTTC. This encodes CSALYQRGGFYNEQFF.

This clonotype is deemed medium-sized. This beta chain is an off-target read within a library intended for alpha chains, so its frequency means little. The chain has TRBV5-6 and TRBJ2-4; D assignment may be TRBD1 or TRBD2 (6 bases each). Germline CDR1 reads SGHDT; CDR2 reads YYEEEE. The V end was cut by 0 bases, the J end by 2 bases, with 21 bases between. This CDR3 spans 19 amino acids. This CDR3 reads CASSLVGGGDRTTKNIQYF. The CDR3 DNA is TGTGCCAGCAGCTTGGTTGGCGGTGGCGACAGGACTACCAAAAACATTCAGTACTTC.

This clonotype was counted many times. This beta chain represents an off-target read in a library built for alpha chains; its size is of limited meaning. The J gene is TRBJ1-1, the V gene TRBV4-2; TRBD1 agrees at 8 bases. CDR1 and CDR2 (germline): LGHNA, YNFKEQ. V shed 11 bases and J 4 bases; nucleotides not matched to a gene: 9. The CDR3 loop spans 13 amino acids. The CDR3 is CAAAADRVTEAFF. The CDR3 DNA is TGTGCCGCCGCCGCGGACAGGGTCACTGAAGCTTTCTTT.

There are many counts of this clonotype. Within a library made for alpha chains, this beta chain is off target, and its count is uninformative. The genes are TRBV6-2 or TRBV6-3 and TRBJ1-5, with 8 positions matching TRBD1. This CDR3 has 16 amino acids. Germline CDR1 reads MNHEY; CDR2 reads SVGEGT. J was trimmed by 5 bases and V by 4 bases; bases with no gene match: 10. For the CDR3, the DNA is TGTGCCAGCAGTTCTGGACAGGGAAGTTTCGATCAGCCCCAGCATTTT. Translation: CASSSGQGSFDQPQHF.

This clonotype appeared a single time. One end of the junction varies from germline; a read error may be responsible. This beta chain was picked up by a library intended for alpha chains and is off target, so its count carries little meaning. The chain carries TRBV30 and TRBJ2-1, with a weak D call TRBD2 (6 bases). The germline gives CDR1 GTSNPN, CDR2 SVGIG (reference sequence). This CDR3 region has 15 residues. The CDR3: CTWRGLTPGYNEQFF. Here the CDR3 DNA reads TGTACCTGGAGGGGTCTCACCCCGGGTTACAATGAGCAGTTCTTC. The full variable domain, completed using reference TRBV30 and TRBJ2-1, is SQTIHQWPATLVQPVGSPLSLECTVEGTSNPNLYWYRQAAGRGLQLLFYSVGIGQISSEVPQNLSASRPQDRQFILSSKKLLLSDSGFYLCTWRGLTPGYNEQFFGPGTRLTVL.

This clonotype came up many times. Since it is a stray read in a library aimed at alpha chains, this beta chain has a size that is not meaningful. The V call is TRBV6-5, the J call TRBJ2-3; 8 nucleotides line up with TRBD1. Germline V gene sequence: CDR1 MNHEY, CDR2 SVGAGI. The ends lost 5 bases at V and 14 bases at J; junction bases unmatched: 9. The CDR3 length is 12 residues. The CDR3 bases are TGTGCCAGCAGTCGAACCGGGACAGGATTGTATTTT. Amino acids: CASSRTGTGLYF.

This clonotype was recorded at least ten times. Little can be read into the size of this beta chain, an off-target read in a library designed for alpha chains. The chain employs TRBV5-1 and TRBJ1-1; D gene ambiguous. Germline loops: CDR1 SGHRS, CDR2 YFSETQ. The length of the CDR3 is 14 residues. V lost 4 bases and J lost 5, with 15 bases in between. The CDR3 reads CASSEDFRNTEAFF. CDR3 DNA sequence: TGCGCCAGCAGCGAAGACTTCAGGAATACTGAAGCTTTCTTT.

Ten or more counts support this clonotype. Little can be read into the size of this beta chain, an off-target read in a library designed for alpha chains. The CDR3 spells CASSPQVANSPLHF. CDR3 bases: TGTGCCAGCAGCCCTCAGGTTGCTAATTCACCCCTCCACTTT. This chain links TRBV7-2 with TRBJ1-6; D uncertain. This CDR3 region has 14 residues. CDR1 SGHTA and CDR2 FQGNSA come from the germline V gene. V lost 5 bases, J lost 6 bases, and 11 bases lay in between.

Remarks on this clonotype: As an off-target read in a library built for alpha chains, this beta chain has a frequency of little significance. V is TRBV30 and J is TRBJ1-2; D not resolved. CDR1 is GTSNPN and CDR2 is SVGIG in the germline V gene (reference sequence). Trimming left V 0 bases short and J 10 bases short, with 18 bases between. The CDR3 totals 14 residues. The CDR3 DNA sequence: TGTGCCTGGAGTGTACTAGGGTCCACCTGGGACTACACCTTC. Translation: CAWSVLGSTWDYTF.

In its sample, this clonotype was seen many times. A library made for alpha chains picked up this beta chain off target, so its size means little. J is TRBJ1-4 and V is TRBV12-3 or TRBV12-4; 7 bases are a match to TRBD1. CDR3 length: 13 residues. The V gene end was trimmed by 8 bases and the J gene end by 5 bases; junction bases not matched to a gene: 5. The CDR3 DNA is TGTGCCAGCTCCGGGACAGAAAATGAAAAACTGTTTTTT. Its translation: CASSGTENEKLFF.

This clonotype was seen at least ten times. Little can be read into the size of this beta chain, an off-target read in a library designed for alpha chains. The chain recombines TRBV6-2 or TRBV6-3 with TRBJ1-1, with 11 bases aligning to TRBD1. Germline V gene lookup returns CDR1 MNHEY and CDR2 SVGEGT. Unmatched junction bases numbered 1, after V lost 3 bases and J lost 4 bases. The CDR3 runs 14 residues. The CDR3 bases are TGTGCCAGCAGTTATGGGACAGGGGGCACTGAAGCTTTCTTT. Translating it yields CASSYGTGGTEAFF.

This clonotype is medium-sized. Little can be read into the size of this beta chain, an off-target read in a library designed for alpha chains. J is TRBJ1-2 and V is TRBV4-3; 10 bases line up with TRBD1. V gave up 4 bases and J gave up 7 bases; unmatched junction bases: 6. The CDR3 runs 14 residues. The germline V gene encodes CDR1 LGHNA and CDR2 YSLEER. The CDR3 DNA reads as TGCGCCAGCAGCCGGGACAGGGGAATGACTGGCTACACCTTC. The encoded protein is CASSRDRGMTGYTF.

Within the sample, this clonotype is large. This beta chain is an off-target read within a library intended for alpha chains, so its frequency means little. The rearrangement uses TRBV11-2 and TRBJ2-7, with D tentatively TRBD2 (5 bases). The CDR3 extends over 14 amino acids. V lost 7 bases and J 7 bases, leaving 20 bases between the germline ends. CDR1 is SGHAT, CDR2 FQNNGV, per germline. CDR3 residues: CASTVGRGSLEQYF. The DNA of the CDR3 is TGTGCCAGCACCGTCGGACGGGGATCCTTGGAGCAGTACTTC. Full variable domain (outside the CDR3, taken from reference TRBV11-2 and TRBJ2-7): EAGVAQSPRYKIIEKRQSVAFWCNPISGHATLYWYQQILGQGPKLLIQFQNNGVVDDSQLPKDRFSAERLKGVDSTLKIQPAKLEDSAVYLCASTVGRGSLEQYFGPGTRLTVT.

This clonotype was counted many times. The library was built for alpha chains, so this beta chain is an off-target read and its size means little. V and J are TRBV9 and TRBJ1-1; D might be TRBD1 (5 bases). Germline-derived CDR1 and CDR2 are SGDLS and YYNGEE. The CDR3 is made up of 14 amino acids. Trimming stripped 6 bases from V and 1 base from J, with 13 bases between. CDR3 in DNA: TGTGCCAGCACCGAAGGACACACGAACACTGAAGCTTTCTTT. Translated: CASTEGHTNTEAFF.

This clonotype occurred many times. This beta chain represents an off-target read in a library built for alpha chains; its size is of limited meaning. The rearrangement links TRBV10-3 to TRBJ2-3; 11 bases fit TRBD1. V shed 2 bases, J shed 7 bases, and the junction held 8 bases outside the gene matches. The CDR3 extends over 16 amino acids. Germline values: CDR1 ENHRY, CDR2 SYGVKD. The CDR3 DNA sequence: TGTGCCATCAGTGAGCCATCGGGACAGGGGGTAAATACGCAGTATTTT. As protein: CAISEPSGQGVNTQYF.

This clonotype was seen at least ten times. With the library built for alpha chains, this beta chain is off target and its frequency is not meaningful. The chain couples TRBV29-1 to TRBJ2-2, with 8 nucleotides matching TRBD1. Trimming at V came to 6 bases and at J to 6 bases, leaving 6 bases not matched to a gene. Germline CDR1 and CDR2: SQVTM and ANQGSEA. The CDR3 runs 13 residues. The DNA of the CDR3 is TGCAGCGTATCAGGGGGCTTTGCCGGGGAGCTGTTTTTT. This gives the protein CSVSGGFAGELFF.

This clonotype counts as medium-sized. This beta chain appears as a stray read in a library generated for alpha chains; its size is not informative. V is TRBV20-1 and J is TRBJ2-1; D possibly uses TRBD1 or TRBD2 (6 bases each). CDR3 length equals 15 residues. CDR1 and CDR2 (germline): DFQATT, SNEGSKA (reference sequence). Trimming left V 5 bases short and J 8 bases short, with 22 bases between. The CDR3 DNA reads as TGCAGTGCTGGTTCACCGGGGGCGCCGGGTGATGAGCAGTTCTTC. Its protein is CSAGSPGAPGDEQFF.

By share, this clonotype ranks as medium-sized. Because the library targeted alpha chains, this beta chain is an off-target read whose size means little. The chain couples TRBV6-5 to TRBJ2-7; TRBD1 agrees at 10 bases. Germline V gene sequence: CDR1 MNHEY, CDR2 SVGAGI. The CDR3 contains 15 residues. CDR3 sequence reads: CGSLSGTGESYEQYF. CDR3 nucleotide sequence: TGTGGGTCCCTGTCCGGGACAGGGGAAAGCTACGAGCAGTACTTC.

This clonotype has at least ten counts. Within a library made for alpha chains, this beta chain is off target, and its count is uninformative. The gene calls are TRBV7-9 and TRBJ2-5, with D unresolved. The germline V and J ends were trimmed by 1 base and 7 bases, with 7 bases remaining between them. The V gene's germline CDR1 is SEHNR and CDR2 FQNEAQ (reference sequence). The CDR3 has 12 residues. The DNA for the CDR3 is TGTGCCAGCAGCTTAGTAGGCGGGACCCAGTACTTC. Translating gives CASSLVGGTQYF. The complete variable domain, with remaining parts taken from reference TRBV7-9 and TRBJ2-5, reads DTGVSQNPRHKITKRGQNVTFRCDPISEHNRLYWYRQTLGQGPEFLTYFQNEAQLEKSRLLSDRFSAERPKGSFSTLEIQRTEQGDSAMYLCASSLVGGTQYFGPGTRLLVL.